The clone carrying this T cell receptor beta chain was seen only a few times. Libraries were prepared by immunoSEQ multiplex PCR; TCRdb keeps only in-frame clonotypes and omits some of them. The data contain about 290,000 clones, roughly 88% of them singletons. This CDR3 spans 13 amino acids. Trimming shortened V by 7 bases and J by 0 bases, and 9 bases separated the two germline ends. These data belong to a study of blood T cell repertoires in COVID-19. The chain is built from TRBV12-3 or TRBV12-4 and TRBJ1-1; D remains unclear. The source of this sequence is a woman younger than 45 with active or convalescent COVID-19. The sample comprised peripheral blood. CDR3 sequence: CASTWGVNTEAFF. In DNA, the CDR3 is TGTGCCAGCACTTGGGGAGTGAACACTGAAGCTTTCTTT.